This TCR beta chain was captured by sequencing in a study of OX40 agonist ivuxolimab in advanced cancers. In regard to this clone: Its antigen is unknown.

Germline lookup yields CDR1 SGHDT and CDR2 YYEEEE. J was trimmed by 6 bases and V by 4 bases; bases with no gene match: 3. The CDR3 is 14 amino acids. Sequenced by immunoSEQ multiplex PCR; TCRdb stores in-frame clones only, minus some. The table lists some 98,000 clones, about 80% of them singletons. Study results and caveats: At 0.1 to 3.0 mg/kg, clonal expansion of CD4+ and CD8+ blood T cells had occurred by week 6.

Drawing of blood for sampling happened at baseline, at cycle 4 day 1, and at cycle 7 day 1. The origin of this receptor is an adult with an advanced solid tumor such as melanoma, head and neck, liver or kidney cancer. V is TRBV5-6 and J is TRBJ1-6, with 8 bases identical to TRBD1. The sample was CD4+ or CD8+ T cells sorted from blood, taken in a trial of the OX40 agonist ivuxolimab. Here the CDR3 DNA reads TGTGCCAGCAGCCCGACAGGGGTTAATTCACCCCTCCACTTT. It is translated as CASSPTGVNSPLHF.